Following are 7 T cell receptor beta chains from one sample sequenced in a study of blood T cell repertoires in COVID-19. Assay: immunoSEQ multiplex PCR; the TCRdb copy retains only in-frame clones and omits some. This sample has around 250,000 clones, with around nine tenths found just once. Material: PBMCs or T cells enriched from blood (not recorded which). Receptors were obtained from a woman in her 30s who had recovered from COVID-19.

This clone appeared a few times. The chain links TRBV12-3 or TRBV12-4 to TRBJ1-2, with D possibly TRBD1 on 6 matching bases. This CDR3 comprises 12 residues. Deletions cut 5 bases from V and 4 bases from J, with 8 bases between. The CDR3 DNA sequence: TGTGCCAGCAGTGGGACATTCTATGGCTACACCTTC. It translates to CASSGTFYGYTF.

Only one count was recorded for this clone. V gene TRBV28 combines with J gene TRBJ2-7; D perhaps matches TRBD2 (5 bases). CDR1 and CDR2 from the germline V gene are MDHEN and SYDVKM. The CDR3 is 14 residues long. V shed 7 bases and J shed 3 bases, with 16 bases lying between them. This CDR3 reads CASKKTSSFYEQYF. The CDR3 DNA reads TGTGCCAGCAAAAAAACTAGTTCCTTCTACGAGCAGTACTTC.

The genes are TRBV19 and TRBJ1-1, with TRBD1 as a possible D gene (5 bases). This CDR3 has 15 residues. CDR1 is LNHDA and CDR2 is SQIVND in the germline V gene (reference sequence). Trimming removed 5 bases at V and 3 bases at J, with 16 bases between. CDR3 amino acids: CASSHPRVLDTEAFF. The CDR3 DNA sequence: TGTGCCAGTAGTCATCCCAGGGTGCTCGACACTGAAGCTTTCTTT.

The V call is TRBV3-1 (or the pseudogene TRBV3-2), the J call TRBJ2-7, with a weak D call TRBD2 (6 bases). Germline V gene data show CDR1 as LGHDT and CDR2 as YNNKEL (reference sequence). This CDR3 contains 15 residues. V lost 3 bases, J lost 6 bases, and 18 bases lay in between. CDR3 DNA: TGTGCCAGCAGCCACTCAACTGTACAGCGGGCCGAGCAGTACTTC. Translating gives CASSHSTVQRAEQYF.

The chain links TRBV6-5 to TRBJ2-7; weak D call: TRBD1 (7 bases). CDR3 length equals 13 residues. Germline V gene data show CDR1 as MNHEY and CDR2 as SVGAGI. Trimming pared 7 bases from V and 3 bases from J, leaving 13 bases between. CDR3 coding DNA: TGTGCCAGCAAACGCGGGACAGACTACGAGCAGTACTTC. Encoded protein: CASKRGTDYEQYF.

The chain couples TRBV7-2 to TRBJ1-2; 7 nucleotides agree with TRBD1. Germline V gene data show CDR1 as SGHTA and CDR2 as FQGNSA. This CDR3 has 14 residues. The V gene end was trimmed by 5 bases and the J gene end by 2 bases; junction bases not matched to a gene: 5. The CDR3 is CASSRETGNYGYTF. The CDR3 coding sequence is TGTGCCAGCAGCCGCGAGACAGGGAACTATGGCTACACCTTC.

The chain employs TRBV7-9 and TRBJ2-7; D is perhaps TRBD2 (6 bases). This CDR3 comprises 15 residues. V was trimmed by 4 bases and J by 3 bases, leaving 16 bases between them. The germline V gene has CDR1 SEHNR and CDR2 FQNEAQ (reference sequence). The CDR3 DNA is TGTGCCAGCAGCTACGCCGGACTCGGGAGCTACGAGCAGTACTTC. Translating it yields CASSYAGLGSYEQYF.